These 29 T cell receptor beta chains share one sample of origin, sequenced in a study of long-term antiretroviral therapy in people with HIV. Version v3.0 of the immunoSEQ assay ran at survey level. Assay: immunoSEQ multiplex PCR; the TCRdb copy retains only in-frame clones and omits some. The sample contains about 7,100 clones, roughly 67% of which appear only once. Here the sequenced sample was unsorted PBMCs, taken 0.2 years after starting antiretroviral therapy. These receptors were collected from a man in his forties with HIV.

The chain carries TRBV4-1 and TRBJ2-7, with 8 nucleotides matching TRBD2. V lost 3 bases, J lost 6 bases, and 7 bases stayed unmatched. This CDR3 is built from 14 residues. The germline CDR1 and CDR2 sequences are MGHRA and YSYEKL. The CDR3 reads CASSHFSGAGEQYF. The CDR3 DNA reads TGCGCCAGCAGCCATTTTAGCGGGGCGGGCGAGCAGTACTTC.

The chain links TRBV27 to TRBJ2-7, with D possibly TRBD1 on 5 matching bases. The CDR3 length is 18 residues. Trimming pared 4 bases from V and 5 bases from J, leaving 27 bases between. Looked up from germline, CDR1 is MNHEY and CDR2 is SMNVEV (reference sequence). CDR3: CASSYLGPHGPLGDEQYF. Here the CDR3 DNA reads TGTGCCAGCAGTTATCTGGGGCCACACGGACCCCTTGGAGACGAGCAGTACTTC.

The V call is TRBV6-5, the J call TRBJ1-4, with D tentatively TRBD1 (5 bases). Germline V lookup: CDR1 MNHEY, CDR2 SVGAGI. The CDR3 runs 13 residues. V lost 7 bases to trimming and J lost 7 bases, with 13 bases between them. The CDR3 reads CASMLPGGEKLFF. In nucleotides, the CDR3 is TGTGCCAGCATGTTGCCCGGGGGTGAAAAACTGTTTTTT.

This clone was counted between two and nine times. The CDR3 DNA sequence: TGTGCCAGCAGTCCCCTAGGGGGGCCGGAAGGCTACACCTTC. Translation: CASSPLGGPEGYTF. This chain joins TRBV6-5 and TRBJ1-2; possible D gene TRBD1, 6 bases. The CDR3 has 14 amino acids. CDR1 MNHEY and CDR2 SVGAGI come from the germline V gene. The V gene lost 5 bases and the J gene lost 8 bases, with 18 bases spanning the gap.

The chain has TRBV7-9 and TRBJ2-6; D is ambiguous. Germline values: CDR1 SEHNR, CDR2 FQNEAQ (reference sequence). The CDR3 covers 16 residues. The V and J ends lost 1 base and 0 bases respectively, with 7 bases between them. CDR3 bases: TGTGCCAGCAGCTTAGAAGGGCTCTCTGGGGCCAACGTCCTGACTTTC. It yields the protein CASSLEGLSGANVLTF.

This clone was recorded once. V and J are TRBV10-3 and TRBJ1-2; the D is unclear. V was shortened by 0 bases and J by 8 bases, with 16 bases between the two germline ends. Germline V gene sequence: CDR1 ENHRY, CDR2 SYGVKD. There are 15 residues in the CDR3. CDR3: CAISESLVASIGYTF. For the CDR3, the DNA is TGTGCCATCAGTGAGTCGTTGGTTGCCTCAATAGGCTACACCTTC.

The chain uses TRBV5-5 and TRBJ2-7, with 9 bases aligning to TRBD1. The CDR3 sequence is 15 residues long. Unmatched junction bases numbered 5, after V lost 0 bases and J lost 4 bases. Germline V gene data show CDR1 as SGHKS and CDR2 as YYEKEE (reference sequence). CDR3 protein: CASSLEGTGLYEQYF. CDR3 bases: TGTGCCAGCAGCTTGGAGGGGACAGGGCTTTACGAGCAGTACTTC. Full variable domain (missing parts from reference TRBV5-5 and TRBJ2-7): DAGVTQSPTHLIKTRGQQVTLRCSPISGHKSVSWYQQVLGQGPQFIFQYYEKEERGRGNFPDRFSARQFPNYSSELNVNALLLGDSALYLCASSLEGTGLYEQYFGPGTRLTVT.

This rearrangement joins TRBV14 to TRBJ1-2; D call uncertain. The ends were cut back, 0 bases at V and 4 bases at J, with 6 bases in the middle. The germline gives CDR1 SGHDN, CDR2 FVKESK. This CDR3 contains 13 residues. The CDR3 spells CASSQESAYGYTF. Here the CDR3 DNA reads TGTGCCAGCAGCCAAGAATCAGCCTATGGCTACACCTTC. The variable domain in full, with the rest retrieved from reference TRBV14 and TRBJ1-2, is EAGVTQFPSHSVIEKGQTVTLRCDPISGHDNLYWYRRVMGKEIKFLLHFVKESKQDESGMPNNRFLAERTGGTYSTLKVQPAELEDSGVYFCASSQESAYGYTFGSGTRLTVV.

The rearrangement uses TRBV6-5 and TRBJ2-2; D is unclear. Germline V gene sequence: CDR1 MNHEY, CDR2 SVGAGI. The CDR3 is 14 amino acids. Trimming shortened V by 5 bases and J by 6 bases, and 13 bases separated the two germline ends. The CDR3 sequence is CASSRRTRPGELFF. CDR3 DNA: TGTGCCAGCAGTCGTCGCACCCGGCCCGGGGAGCTGTTTTTT.

The V and J genes are TRBV5-8 and TRBJ2-1; 10 bases align to TRBD2. The CDR3 has 14 amino acids. The V and J ends lost 5 bases and 4 bases, in that order; junction bases with no gene match: 3. Germline CDR1 is SGHTS and CDR2 is YDEGEE. The CDR3: CASSILAGYNEQFF. In DNA form, the CDR3 reads TGTGCCAGCAGTATACTAGCGGGGTACAATGAGCAGTTCTTC. The full variable domain, its missing parts supplied by reference TRBV5-8 and TRBJ2-1, is EAGVTQSPTHLIKTRGQQATLRCSPISGHTSVYWYQQALGLGLQFLLWYDEGEERNRGNFPPRFSGRQFPNYSSELNVNALELEDSALYLCASSILAGYNEQFFGPGTRLTVL.

This clone appeared a single time. The chain recombines TRBV5-1 with TRBJ1-4; D perhaps matches TRBD1 (6 bases). Germline values: CDR1 SGHRS, CDR2 YFSETQ. The V and J ends lost 0 bases and 0 bases respectively, with 6 bases between them. The CDR3 totals 15 residues. For the CDR3, the DNA is TGCGCCAGCAGCTTGGGGGACACAACTAATGAAAAACTGTTTTTT. Encoded protein: CASSLGDTTNEKLFF.

The chain links TRBV2 to TRBJ1-5; 7 bases align to TRBD1. The CDR3 spans 14 residues. Germline CDR1 reads SNHLY; CDR2 reads FYNNEI. The V segment lost 5 bases and the J segment 3 bases; nucleotides outside the gene matches: 4. CDR3 in amino acids: CASSRGQDNQPQHF. As DNA, the CDR3 is TGTGCCAGCAGTAGAGGACAGGACAATCAGCCCCAGCATTTT.

This chain uses TRBV2 with TRBJ2-2; D is uncertain. Between the trimmed V and J ends, which lost 3 bases and 7 bases, there was a span of 6 bases. CDR3 size: 12 residues. The germline V gene has CDR1 SNHLY and CDR2 FYNNEI. The CDR3 nucleotides are TGTGCCAGCAGTGATCTAGTCGGGGAGCTGTTTTTT. Protein sequence: CASSDLVGELFF.

J is TRBJ1-5 and V is TRBV9; no definite D call. Germline V gene sequence: CDR1 SGDLS, CDR2 YYNGEE. Trimming shortened V by 3 bases and J by 5 bases, and 9 bases separated the two germline ends. The CDR3 covers 13 residues. The CDR3 loop reads CASSASSDQPQHF. In nucleotides, the CDR3 is TGTGCCAGCAGCGCGTCGTCCGATCAGCCCCAGCATTTT.

The chain is built from TRBV19 and TRBJ2-5; D is ambiguous. V was pared by 5 bases and J by 2 bases, with 6 bases between. This CDR3 comprises 12 residues. The germline V gene encodes CDR1 LNHDA and CDR2 SQIVND (reference sequence). Written as DNA, the CDR3 is TGTGCCAGTAGTGGCTTACAAGAGACCCAGTACTTC. Protein product: CASSGLQETQYF.

V usage is TRBV5-6 and J usage is TRBJ1-6, with 8 positions matching TRBD1. The germline V gene encodes CDR1 SGHDT and CDR2 YYEEEE. The CDR3 is 16 amino acids. J was trimmed by 4 bases and V by 4 bases; bases with no gene match: 7. CDR3 amino acids: CASSRGQAPYNSPLHF. CDR3 nucleotide sequence: TGTGCCAGCAGCCGGGGACAGGCCCCGTATAATTCACCCCTCCACTTT.

The chain is built from TRBV6-5 and TRBJ1-2; a weak D match, TRBD1 (5 bases). The CDR3 is made up of 13 amino acids. V lost 4 bases to trimming and J lost 4 bases, with 10 bases between them. The germline V gene encodes CDR1 MNHEY and CDR2 SVGAGI. CDR3 protein: CASSSQGFYGYTF. The CDR3 nucleotides are TGTGCCAGCAGTTCCCAGGGATTCTATGGCTACACCTTC.

The chain couples TRBV11-2 to TRBJ1-2; D gene unclear. This CDR3 has 13 residues. CDR1 is SGHAT, CDR2 FQNNGV, per germline. V was shortened by 0 bases and J by 2 bases, with 4 bases between the two germline ends. The CDR3 bases are TGTGCCAGCAGCTTAGACATGAACTATGGCTACACCTTC. Translating it yields CASSLDMNYGYTF. Looking up the rest from reference TRBV11-2 and TRBJ1-2 gives the full variable domain: EAGVAQSPRYKIIEKRQSVAFWCNPISGHATLYWYQQILGQGPKLLIQFQNNGVVDDSQLPKDRFSAERLKGVDSTLKIQPAKLEDSAVYLCASSLDMNYGYTFGSGTRLTVV.

This clone has only a few counts. The chain joins TRBV27 to TRBJ2-3, with no clear D. V was cut by 5 bases and J by 2 bases, with 17 bases left in between. Germline assignment: CDR1 MNHEY and CDR2 SMNVEV (reference sequence). This CDR3 has 16 amino acids. The CDR3 here is CASSPHTRRDTDTQYF. In nucleotides, the CDR3 is TGTGCCAGCAGTCCCCACACCCGAAGGGACACAGATACGCAGTATTTT.

The genes are TRBV29-1 and TRBJ1-1; D possibly corresponds to TRBD1 (5 bases). Per germline, CDR1 SQVTM and CDR2 ANQGSEA. Trimming stripped 4 bases from V and 4 bases from J, with 19 bases between. The CDR3 has 15 residues. CDR3 coding DNA: TGCAGCGTTGGGGGGATACAGGCCCTGGCCACTGAAGCTTTCTTT. This sequence encodes CSVGGIQALATEAFF.

The chain recombines TRBV6-1 with TRBJ1-5; D is uncertain. The CDR3 spans 12 residues. V gave up 2 bases and J gave up 6 bases, with 5 bases separating them. In germline, CDR1 is MNHNS, CDR2 SASEGT. CDR3: CASSERAQPQHF. The CDR3 DNA sequence: TGTGCCAGCAGTGAAAGGGCTCAGCCCCAGCATTTT.

The chain combines TRBV18 with TRBJ1-2, with a possible D match to TRBD1 (5 bases). The CDR3 is 16 amino acids. Germline V gene sequence: CDR1 KGHSH, CDR2 LQKENI. The germline V and J ends were trimmed by 6 bases and 8 bases, with 25 bases remaining between them. The CDR3 protein is CASSAAGAIDTVGYTF. For the CDR3, the DNA is TGTGCCAGCTCCGCCGCCGGGGCCATCGATACCGTCGGCTACACCTTC.

The J gene is TRBJ1-5, the V gene TRBV2; a weak D match, TRBD1 (6 bases). V lost 5 bases and J lost 5, with 13 bases in between. Per germline, CDR1 SNHLY and CDR2 FYNNEI. CDR3 size: 14 residues. In DNA form, the CDR3 reads TGTGCCAGCAGTAATCAGGGGCGAGATCAGCCCCAGCATTTT. It specifies CASSNQGRDQPQHF.

This clone is labeled medium-sized. The rearrangement joins TRBV5-1 to TRBJ2-7; TRBD1 might be the D (5 bases). V lost 0 bases and J 2 bases, leaving 6 bases between the germline ends. Germline CDR1 and CDR2: SGHRS and YFSETQ. The CDR3 covers 13 residues. The CDR3 loop is CASSLETAYEQYF. The CDR3 DNA is TGCGCCAGCAGCTTGGAGACAGCCTACGAGCAGTACTTC.

This sequence joins TRBV10-3 and TRBJ2-1; 10 nucleotides agree with TRBD1. The ends lost 4 bases at V and 7 bases at J; junction bases unmatched: 7. Per the germline V gene, CDR1 is ENHRY and CDR2 is SYGVKD. The CDR3 sequence is 15 residues long. The CDR3 DNA is TGTGCCATCAGTGTAGCCCCGGGACAGGGGAATGAGCAGTTCTTC. Its protein product is CAISVAPGQGNEQFF.

The chain has TRBV7-9 and TRBJ1-2; no clear D gene. The ends were cut back, 2 bases at V and 6 bases at J, with 10 bases in the middle. The CDR3 loop spans 13 amino acids. Germline CDR1 SEHNR, CDR2 FQNEAQ (reference sequence). The CDR3 region is CASSLRLRNGYTF. The CDR3 coding sequence is TGTGCCAGCAGCTTACGATTAAGGAATGGCTACACCTTC. The variable domain in full, completed from reference TRBV7-9 and TRBJ1-2, reads DTGVSQNPRHKITKRGQNVTFRCDPISEHNRLYWYRQTLGQGPEFLTYFQNEAQLEKSRLLSDRFSAERPKGSFSTLEIQRTEQGDSAMYLCASSLRLRNGYTFGSGTRLTVV.

The V and J genes are TRBV5-1 and TRBJ1-2; no reliable D call. CDR1 is SGHRS and CDR2 is YFSETQ in the germline V gene. The CDR3 runs 14 residues. Trimming stripped 0 bases from V and 1 base from J, with 7 bases between. The chain's CDR3 is CASSLGTDNYGYTF. CDR3 coding DNA: TGCGCCAGCAGCTTGGGCACAGATAACTATGGCTACACCTTC.

This rearrangement joins TRBV10-3 to TRBJ1-3; D not resolved. The CDR3 runs 14 residues. The germline V gene encodes CDR1 ENHRY and CDR2 SYGVKD. The ends were cut back, 11 bases at V and 0 bases at J, with 14 bases in the middle. The CDR3 DNA reads as TGTGCCTTCTCCGACTGGAACTCTGGAAACACCATATATTTT. It translates to CAFSDWNSGNTIYF.

In its sample, this clone was seen a few times. Other nucleotide sequences in the sample specify the same CDR3. The chain is built from TRBV19 and TRBJ2-1; D perhaps matches TRBD1 (6 bases). V gave up 3 bases and J gave up 2 bases, with 11 bases separating them. The CDR3 totals 15 residues. The germline CDR1 and CDR2 sequences are LNHDA and SQIVND (reference sequence). The CDR3 DNA sequence: TGTGCCAGTAGTATTGTTCAGGGGCCCTACAATGAGCAGTTCTTC. Translating gives CASSIVQGPYNEQFF.